Listed here is a single TCR beta chain. The antigen remains unidentified. The study ran its PCR with 60 Vbeta and 13 Jbeta primers. Produced via immunoSEQ multiplex PCR; TCRdb's table is partial and in-frame only. Of 150,000 or so clones listed, under 90% are singletons. The record originates from a study of cytomegalovirus exposure and HLA in healthy donors. Germline V lookup: CDR1 SGDLS, CDR2 YYNGEE. V lost 4 bases, J lost 7 bases, and 6 bases stayed unmatched. The CDR3 is made up of 15 amino acids. The study's findings and limits: The study dropped some indistinguishable V segments, TRBV6-2 and TRBV6-3 among them. In a later analysis, common viral pathogens appeared linked to several of the most significant clusters.

The V gene is TRBV9, the J gene TRBJ2-1, with 12 nucleotides matching TRBD2. The receptor was derived from a male donor in good health and CMV-seronegative. Sequencing input: PBMCs. The CDR3 nucleotides read TGTGCCAGCAGCATAACTAGCGGGGGGTATAATGAGCAGTTCTTC. Translated: CASSITSGGYNEQFF.